The T cell receptor beta chain described here comes from a study of blood T cell repertoires in COVID-19. Study background: There were acute and convalescent COVID-19 samples, and they came from the United States, Italy and Spain. The analysed material was cDNA or gDNA that came from T cells, B-cell-depleted T cells, or PBMCs.

Original data processing: Reference gene primers were amplified, and this amplification served to estimate nucleated cell counts. Only in-frame clones appear in the TCRdb table, and some are missing; sequencing was by immunoSEQ multiplex PCR. The D gene and trimming were derived from the DNA, and the V and J assignments and clone size from that table. The table has tens of thousands of clones, approximately 88% seen once; the top ten hold around a fifth. This TCR derives from a man aged 50 to 60 with active COVID-19. The sample comprised peripheral blood.

The CDR3 protein is CASSLVQGGVETQYF. CDR3 coding DNA: TGTGCCAGCAGCTTGGTACAGGGAGGGGTAGAGACCCAGTACTTC. The chain couples TRBV5-5 to TRBJ2-5; tentatively, D is TRBD2 (7 bases). Germline-derived CDR1 and CDR2 are SGHKS and YYEKEE (reference sequence). The V end was cut by 0 bases, the J end by 4 bases, with 13 bases between. The CDR3 runs to 15 residues.